This TCR beta chain was sequenced during a study of T cell responses to AZD1222 COVID-19 vaccine (dated by TCRdb to the early 2020s). Regarding the study in general: TCR sequencing covered more than 230 trial participants: about 210 given two doses of AZD1222 and approximately 26 given two doses of MenACWY control vaccine. Trial participants were enrolled into age subgroups of 18-55, 56-69 and 70-plus years, which contained 148, 28 and 57 TCR-sequenced participants, respectively. What the research found in general, with its limitations: In the small 56-69-year group, the increase in depth fell short of significance, most likely because of low power. Reportedly, close to half of the unique spike-specific TCRs recognized epitopes lying outside the regions that are mutated in the B.1.351 and B.1.1.7 variants. Conclusions about previously exposed vaccinees are limited because only a handful of AZD1222 recipients were SARS-CoV-2 seropositive at baseline. Participants were mostly white British, with more females than males. The authors suggested clonal diversity may have been underestimated. After two AZD1222 doses, both the breadth and the depth of spike-specific TCRs were significantly higher than at day 0 and than in MenACWY recipients. CD4 TCRs associated with the vaccine covered the entire spike protein, and the dominant responses were in regions 160-218 and 743-854. Because no day 14 peak-response samples were available, repertoires were characterized only after the peak T cell response.

The CDR3 regions of human TCRbeta chains were subjected to immunosequencing. Concerning the study's data processing: TCRs in the repertoires were matched against a reference library of SARS-CoV-2-specific TCRs that had been generated with the MIRA antigen-specificity platform. Breadth was defined as the fraction of unique TCRs that were SARS-CoV-2-associated. Depth was defined as the fraction of total T cells that were SARS-CoV-2-associated. Each spike-specific TCR was assigned to its reactive spike region and to a CD4 or CD8 class using the MIRA data. Log10-transformed breadth and depth values were compared by one-way ANOVA with Sidak's multiple comparisons tests. The clones in this table, taken by TCRdb from immuneACCESS, are in-frame only. Not every clone is retained; where verified, under half of the shortfall comes from an unresolved V gene, and the cause of the rest is unknown. Clonal size and the V and J genes are those of that table, whereas D and trimming came from the DNA. This sample lists some 150,000 clones; 85% to 90% were detected once. Approximately 3% of the sample goes to the ten largest clones.

In the germline V gene, CDR1 corresponds to SGHTA and CDR2 to FQGNSA. The CDR3 runs 15 residues from the cysteine to the phenylalanine. The read is trimmed to its CDR3 DNA, 45 bases read in frame from base 1. V gives up 5 bases and J gives up 4 bases, and the segment between their germline ends measures 16 bases. Sample time point, as interpreted from the label and publication: about 28 days (+/-7) after the second vaccine dose. AZD1222 recipients given second doses at about 4 weeks or at about 12 weeks were pooled, since spike-specific TCR depth and breadth were not found to differ between the two schedules. Vaccinee samples were obtained from the UK trials COV001 and COV002, which included a single-blind randomized controlled phase 2/3 trial of AZD1222 (ChAdOx1 nCoV-19) in healthy adults. Trial participant PBMC samples were collected at day 0 and day 28 after the second dose for TCRbeta chain sequencing.

This clone was observed a few times. Its binding antigen is unknown. Base-call qualities are not available, and no considerably larger clone is one nucleotide away. The sample was peripheral blood, taken 28 days after the second AZD1222 dose. Rearrangement joined TRBV7-2 to TRBJ2-3, with the D gene call left open. This TCR came from an adult who received the AZD1222 COVID-19 vaccine. This receptor has the CDR3 CASSLRVTGADTQYF. The nucleotide sequence reads TGTGCCAGCAGCCTCCGGGTTACGGGCGCAGATACGCAGTATTTT.